This entry features one T cell receptor (beta chain) sequence. Its antigen is unknown. The sample is drawn from a study of beta chain features in type 1 diabetes. Study-wide findings and caveats: Researchers cautioned that cDNA sequencing could over-represent cells with high TCR expression.

Sorting with CD45RO/CCR7/CD25/CD127/CD95/CD27 yielded naive, central memory, regulatory and stem-like memory CD4+ cells. The entirety of the isolated RNA underwent reverse transcription, so expressed TCRB transcripts were sequenced. Assay: immunoSEQ multiplex PCR; the TCRdb copy retains only in-frame clones and omits some. The sample shows about 59,000 clones, about three fifths of them seen only once. Sequencing was done on a sample of Tregs from blood. The receptor's source is a woman aged 18 to 35 in good health.

The CDR3 loop reads CASSEGDRVSGYTF. The CDR3 DNA is TGTGCCAGCAGTGAAGGGGACAGGGTTAGTGGCTACACCTTC. The J gene is TRBJ1-2, the V gene TRBV6-1, with 9 bases that match TRBD1. This CDR3 has 14 amino acids. Germline loops: CDR1 MNHNS, CDR2 SASEGT. The trim removed 1 base at V and 7 bases at J, leaving 4 bases unmatched.